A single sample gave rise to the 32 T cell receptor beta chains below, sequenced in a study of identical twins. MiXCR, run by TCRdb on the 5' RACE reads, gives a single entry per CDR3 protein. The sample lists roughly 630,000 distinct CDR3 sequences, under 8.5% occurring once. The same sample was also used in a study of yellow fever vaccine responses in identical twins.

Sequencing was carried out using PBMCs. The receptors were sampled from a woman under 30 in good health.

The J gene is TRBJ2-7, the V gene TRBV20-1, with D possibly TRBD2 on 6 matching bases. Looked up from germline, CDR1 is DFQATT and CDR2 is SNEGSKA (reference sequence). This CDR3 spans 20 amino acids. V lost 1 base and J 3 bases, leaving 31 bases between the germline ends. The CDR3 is CSARVSAGRNRGGTYYEQYF. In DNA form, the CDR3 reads TGCAGTGCTAGAGTTAGCGCGGGCCGTAATCGGGGCGGGACGTACTACGAGCAGTACTTC.

The CDR3 spells CASSLEGDTQYF. The DNA for the CDR3 is TGTGCCAGCAGTTTAGAAGGAGATACGCAGTATTTT. This chain links TRBV12-3 or TRBV12-4 with TRBJ2-3; D uncertain. Trimming shortened V by 1 base and J by 5 bases, and 4 bases separated the two germline ends. CDR3 length equals 12 residues.

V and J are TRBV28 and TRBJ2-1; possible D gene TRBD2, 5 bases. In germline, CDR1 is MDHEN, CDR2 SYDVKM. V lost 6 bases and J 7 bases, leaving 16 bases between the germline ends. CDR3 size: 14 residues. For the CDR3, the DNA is TGTGCCAGCAGCCCCCCGGGATCGATGAATGAGCAGTTCTTC. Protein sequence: CASSPPGSMNEQFF.

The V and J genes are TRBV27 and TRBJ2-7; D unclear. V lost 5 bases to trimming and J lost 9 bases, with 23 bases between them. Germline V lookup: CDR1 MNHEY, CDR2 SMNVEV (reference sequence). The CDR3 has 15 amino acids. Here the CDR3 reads CASSPEPDLLGRQYF. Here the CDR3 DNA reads TGTGCCAGCAGTCCAGAACCGGATCTACTCGGACGGCAGTACTTC.

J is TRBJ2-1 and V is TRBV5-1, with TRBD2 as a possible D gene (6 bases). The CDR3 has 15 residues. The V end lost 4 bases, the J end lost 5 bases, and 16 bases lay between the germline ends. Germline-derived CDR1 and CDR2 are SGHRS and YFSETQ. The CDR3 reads CASSVSSATHNEQFF. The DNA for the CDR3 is TGCGCCAGCAGCGTCTCTAGCGCGACACACAATGAGCAGTTCTTC.

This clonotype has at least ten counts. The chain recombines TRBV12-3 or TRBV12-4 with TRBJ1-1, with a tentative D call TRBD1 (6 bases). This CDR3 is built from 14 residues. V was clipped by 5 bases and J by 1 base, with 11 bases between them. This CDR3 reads CASSLGTPNTEAFF. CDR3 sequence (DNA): TGTGCCAGCAGTCTTGGGACACCGAACACTGAAGCTTTCTTT.

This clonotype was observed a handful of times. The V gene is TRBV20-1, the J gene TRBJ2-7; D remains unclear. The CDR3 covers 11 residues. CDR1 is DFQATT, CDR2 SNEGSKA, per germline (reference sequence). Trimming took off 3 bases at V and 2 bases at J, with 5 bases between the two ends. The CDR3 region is CSASFAYEQYF. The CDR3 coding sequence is TGCAGTGCTAGCTTCGCCTACGAGCAGTACTTC.

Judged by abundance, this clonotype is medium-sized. CDR3 nucleotide sequence: TGTGCCACCAGTGAGTCCGGGGGCGATGGCTACACCTTC. It is translated as CATSESGGDGYTF. J is TRBJ1-2 and V is TRBV24-1; a weak D match, TRBD1 (6 bases). Trimming took 4 bases from V and 6 from J, leaving 11 bases between them. CDR1 and CDR2 from the germline V gene are KGHDR and SFDVKD. The CDR3 length is 13 residues.

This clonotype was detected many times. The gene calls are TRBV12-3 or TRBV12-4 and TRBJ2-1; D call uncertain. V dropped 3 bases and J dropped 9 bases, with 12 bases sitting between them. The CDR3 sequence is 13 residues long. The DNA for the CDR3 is TGTGCCAGCAGTTTCTCGGCCGGTGGTGAGCAGTTCTTC. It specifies CASSFSAGGEQFF.

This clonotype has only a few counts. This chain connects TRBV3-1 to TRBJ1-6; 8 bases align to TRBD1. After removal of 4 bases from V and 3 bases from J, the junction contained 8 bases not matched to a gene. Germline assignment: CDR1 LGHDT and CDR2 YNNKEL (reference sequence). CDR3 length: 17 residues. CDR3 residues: CASSPQGGTGYNSPLHF. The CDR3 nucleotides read TGTGCCAGCAGCCCCCAAGGCGGGACAGGCTATAATTCACCCCTCCACTTT.

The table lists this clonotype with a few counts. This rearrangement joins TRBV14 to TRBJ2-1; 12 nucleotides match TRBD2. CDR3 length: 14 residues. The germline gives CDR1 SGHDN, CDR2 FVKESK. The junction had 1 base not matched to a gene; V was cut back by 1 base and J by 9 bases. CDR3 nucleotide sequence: TGTGCCAGCAGCCAAGCACTAGCGGGGGGTGAGCAGTTCTTC. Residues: CASSQALAGGEQFF.

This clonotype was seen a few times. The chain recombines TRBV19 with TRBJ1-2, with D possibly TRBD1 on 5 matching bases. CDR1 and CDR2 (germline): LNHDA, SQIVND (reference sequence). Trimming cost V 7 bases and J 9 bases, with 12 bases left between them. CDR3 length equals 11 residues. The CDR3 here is CASTTGGSYTF. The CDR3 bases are TGTGCCAGTACCACGGGGGGTAGCTACACCTTC. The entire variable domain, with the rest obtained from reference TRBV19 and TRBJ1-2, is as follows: DGGITQSPKYLFRKEGQNVTLSCEQNLNHDAMYWYRQDPGQGLRLIYYSQIVNDFQKGDIAEGYSVSREKKESFPLTVTSAQKNPTAFYLCASTTGGSYTFGSGTRLTVV.

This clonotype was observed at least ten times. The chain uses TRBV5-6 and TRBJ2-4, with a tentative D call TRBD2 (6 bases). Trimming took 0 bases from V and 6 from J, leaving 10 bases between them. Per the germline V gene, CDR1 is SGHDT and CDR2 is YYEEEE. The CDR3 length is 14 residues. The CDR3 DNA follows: TGTGCCAGCAGCTTGGTAGCGGTCCCAAACATTCAGTACTTC. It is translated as CASSLVAVPNIQYF.

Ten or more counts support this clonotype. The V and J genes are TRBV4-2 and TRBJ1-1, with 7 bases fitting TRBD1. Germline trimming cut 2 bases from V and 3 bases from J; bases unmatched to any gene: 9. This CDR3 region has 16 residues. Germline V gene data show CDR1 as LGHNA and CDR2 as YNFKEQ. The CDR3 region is CASSQPDREVYTEAFF. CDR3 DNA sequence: TGTGCCAGCAGCCAACCTGACAGGGAAGTTTACACTGAAGCTTTCTTT.

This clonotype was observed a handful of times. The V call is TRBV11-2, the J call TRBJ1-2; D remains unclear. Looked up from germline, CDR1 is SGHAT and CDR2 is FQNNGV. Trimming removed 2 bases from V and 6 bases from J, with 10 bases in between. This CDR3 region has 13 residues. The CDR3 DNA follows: TGTGCCAGCAGCTTAAGCAGGTGGGATGGCTACACCTTC. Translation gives CASSLSRWDGYTF.

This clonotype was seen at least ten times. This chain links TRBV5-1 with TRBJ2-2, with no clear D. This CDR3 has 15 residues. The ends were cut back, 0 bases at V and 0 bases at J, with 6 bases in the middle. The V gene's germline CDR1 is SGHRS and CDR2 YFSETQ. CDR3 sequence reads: CASSLEAPNTGELFF. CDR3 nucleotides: TGCGCCAGCAGCTTGGAGGCACCGAACACCGGGGAGCTGTTTTTT.

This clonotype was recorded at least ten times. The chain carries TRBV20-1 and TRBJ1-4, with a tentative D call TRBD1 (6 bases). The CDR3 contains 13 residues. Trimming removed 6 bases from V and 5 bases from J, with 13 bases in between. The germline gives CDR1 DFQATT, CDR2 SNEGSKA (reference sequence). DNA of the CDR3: TGCAGTGCAACCGGACAGAAGAATGAAAAACTGTTTTTT. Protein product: CSATGQKNEKLFF.

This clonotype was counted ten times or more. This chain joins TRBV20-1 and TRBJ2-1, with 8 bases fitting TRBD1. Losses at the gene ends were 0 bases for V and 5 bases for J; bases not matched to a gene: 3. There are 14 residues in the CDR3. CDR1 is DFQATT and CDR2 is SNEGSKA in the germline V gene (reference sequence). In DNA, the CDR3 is TGCAGTGCTAGAGAGTGGACAGGGAACAATGAGCAGTTCTTC. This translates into CSAREWTGNNEQFF.

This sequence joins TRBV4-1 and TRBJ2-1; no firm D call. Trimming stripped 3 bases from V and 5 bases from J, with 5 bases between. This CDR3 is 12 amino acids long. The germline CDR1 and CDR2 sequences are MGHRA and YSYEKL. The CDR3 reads CASSQTHNEQFF. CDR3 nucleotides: TGCGCCAGCAGCCAGACCCACAATGAGCAGTTCTTC.

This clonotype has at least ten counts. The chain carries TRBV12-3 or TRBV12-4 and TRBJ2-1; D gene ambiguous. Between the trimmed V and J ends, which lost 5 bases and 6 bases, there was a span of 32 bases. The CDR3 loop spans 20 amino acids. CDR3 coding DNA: TGTGCCAGCAGTCACACGACCCCGAAACCCGTTAGTGGGCTTGTCAATGAGCAGTTCTTC. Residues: CASSHTTPKPVSGLVNEQFF.

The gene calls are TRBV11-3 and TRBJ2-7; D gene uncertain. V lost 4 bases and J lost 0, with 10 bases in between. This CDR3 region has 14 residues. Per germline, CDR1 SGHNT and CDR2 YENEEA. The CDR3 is CASSSRSSSYEQYF. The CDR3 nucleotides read TGTGCCAGCAGCTCGAGATCGAGCTCCTACGAGCAGTACTTC. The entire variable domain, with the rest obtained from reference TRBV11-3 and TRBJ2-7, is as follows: EAGVVQSPRYKIIEKKQPVAFWCNPISGHNTLYWYLQNLGQGPELLIRYENEEAVDDSQLPKDRFSAERLKGVDSTLKIQPAELGDSAVYLCASSSRSSSYEQYFGPGTRLTVT.

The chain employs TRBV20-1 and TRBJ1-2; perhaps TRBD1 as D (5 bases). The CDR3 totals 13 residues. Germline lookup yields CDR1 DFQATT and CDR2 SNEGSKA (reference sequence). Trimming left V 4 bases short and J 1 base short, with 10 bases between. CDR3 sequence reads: CSATRGSNYGYTF. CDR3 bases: TGCAGTGCTACGCGGGGCAGTAACTATGGCTACACCTTC.

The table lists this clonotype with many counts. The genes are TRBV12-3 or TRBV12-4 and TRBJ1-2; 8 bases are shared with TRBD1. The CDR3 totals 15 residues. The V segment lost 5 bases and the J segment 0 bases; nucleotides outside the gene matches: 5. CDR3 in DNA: TGTGCCAGCAGTAAACAGGGGGTAGCTAACTATGGCTACACCTTC. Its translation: CASSKQGVANYGYTF.

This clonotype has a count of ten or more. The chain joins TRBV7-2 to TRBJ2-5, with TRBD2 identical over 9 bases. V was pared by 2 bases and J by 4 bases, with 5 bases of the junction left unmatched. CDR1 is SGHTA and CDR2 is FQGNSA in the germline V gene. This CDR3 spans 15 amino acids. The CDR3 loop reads CASSLFGGRGETQYF. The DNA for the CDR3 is TGTGCCAGCAGCTTATTCGGCGGGAGGGGAGAGACCCAGTACTTC.

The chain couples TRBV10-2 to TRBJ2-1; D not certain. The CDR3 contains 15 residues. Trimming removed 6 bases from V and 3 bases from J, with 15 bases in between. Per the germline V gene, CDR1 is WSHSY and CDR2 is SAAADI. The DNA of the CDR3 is TGCGCCAGCAGCCCCCCACCGGAAGGCTACAATGAGCAGTTCTTC. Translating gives CASSPPPEGYNEQFF.

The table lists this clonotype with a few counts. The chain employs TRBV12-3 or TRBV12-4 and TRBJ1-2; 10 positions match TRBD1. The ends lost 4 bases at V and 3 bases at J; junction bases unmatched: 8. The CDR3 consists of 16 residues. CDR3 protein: CASSWGQGFFDYGYTF. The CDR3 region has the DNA TGTGCCAGCAGTTGGGGACAGGGGTTTTTCGACTATGGCTACACCTTC.

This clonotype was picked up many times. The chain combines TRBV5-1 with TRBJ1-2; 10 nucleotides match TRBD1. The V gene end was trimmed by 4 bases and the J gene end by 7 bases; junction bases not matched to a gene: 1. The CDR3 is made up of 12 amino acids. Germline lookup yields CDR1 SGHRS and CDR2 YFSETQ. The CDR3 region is CASSDRGLGYTF. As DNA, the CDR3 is TGCGCCAGCAGCGACAGGGGGCTTGGCTACACCTTC.

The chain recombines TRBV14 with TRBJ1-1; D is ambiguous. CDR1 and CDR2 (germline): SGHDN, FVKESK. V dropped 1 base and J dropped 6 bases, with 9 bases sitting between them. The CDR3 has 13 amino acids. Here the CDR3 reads CASSQGGGSEAFF. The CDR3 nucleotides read TGTGCCAGCAGCCAAGGTGGAGGCTCTGAAGCTTTCTTT.

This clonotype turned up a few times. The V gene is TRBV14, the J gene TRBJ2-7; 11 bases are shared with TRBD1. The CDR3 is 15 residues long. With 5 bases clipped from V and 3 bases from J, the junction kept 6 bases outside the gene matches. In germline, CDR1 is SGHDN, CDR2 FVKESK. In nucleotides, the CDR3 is TGTGCCAGCAGCTACGGGACAGGGGGTGTCTACGAGCAGTACTTC. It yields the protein CASSYGTGGVYEQYF.

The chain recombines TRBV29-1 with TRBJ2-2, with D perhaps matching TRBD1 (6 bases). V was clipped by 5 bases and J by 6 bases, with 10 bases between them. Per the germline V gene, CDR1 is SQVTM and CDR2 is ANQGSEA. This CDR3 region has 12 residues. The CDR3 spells CSVNRDAGELFF. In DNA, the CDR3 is TGCAGCGTTAACAGGGACGCCGGGGAGCTGTTTTTT.

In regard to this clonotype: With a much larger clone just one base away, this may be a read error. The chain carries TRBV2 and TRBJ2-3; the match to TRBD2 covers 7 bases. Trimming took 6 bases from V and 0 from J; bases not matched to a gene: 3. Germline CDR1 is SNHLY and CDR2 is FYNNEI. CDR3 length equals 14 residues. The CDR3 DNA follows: TGTGCCAGCAGATTTAGCGGGAGCACAGATACGCAGTATTTT. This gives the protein CASRFSGSTDTQYF.

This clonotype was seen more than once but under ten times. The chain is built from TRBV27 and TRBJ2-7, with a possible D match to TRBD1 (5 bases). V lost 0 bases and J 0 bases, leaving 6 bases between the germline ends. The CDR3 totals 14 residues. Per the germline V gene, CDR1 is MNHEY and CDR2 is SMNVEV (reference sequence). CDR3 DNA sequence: TGTGCCAGCAGTTTATCGGGGCACTCCTACGAGCAGTACGTC. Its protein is CASSLSGHSYEQYV.